Included here is one TCR beta chain sequence, with context. In this sample, this clone turned up a few times. Its antigen is not yet known. Base qualities were left out, and no much larger clone turns up one base away. TCRbeta CDR3 regions were amplified from genomic DNA using the immunoSEQ Assay, a bias-controlled multiplex PCR. In the original analysis: The number of nucleated cells in each sample was estimated from the amplification of reference gene primers within the assay. To quantify the absolute abundance of each unique TCRbeta CDR3 rearrangement, sequence reads were collapsed and filtered. Productive Simpson clonality was computed per sample as the square root of Simpson's diversity index over productive rearrangements. TCRdb retrieved this table from immuneACCESS and kept in-frame rearrangements only. Not all clones are present; in checked studies, unresolved V genes account for under half, and no reason is known for the remainder. V, J and clone size reflect that table, while D and trimming were determined from the DNA. This sample lists around 290,000 clones; around 89% were detected once. The top ten clonotypes cover about 5% of the sample.

The CDR3 covers 15 residues, taking in both the cysteine and the phenylalanine. The sequence is cut down to CDR3 DNA, 45 bases in frame from base 1. For CDR1 and CDR2, the germline V gene lists SGHAT and FQNNGV. The junction carries 12 bases between V and J, which are trimmed by 3 bases and 4 bases respectively. The data belong to a study of blood T cell repertoires in COVID-19 (dated by TCRdb to 2020 to 2022). Regarding the complete study: The collaborator samples originated in the United States, Italy and Spain and spanned the acute and convalescent phases of COVID-19. A de-identified subject ID, COVID-19 status, age in years and sex were almost always included in the sample metadata. The prospective study material was composed of cDNA or gDNA derived from T cells, B-cell-depleted T cells, or PBMCs. Deeply sampled blood TCRbeta repertoires from subjects exposed to, actively infected with, or recovered from COVID-19 were included in the dataset. The repertoires were released in a freely available public database meant as a resource for research on the immune response to SARS-CoV-2. The samples were drawn from the first 160 participants of the ongoing ImmuneRACE study and from 950 to 1,500 subjects provided by 6 global collaborators. Where available, HLA class I and class II types were obtained from metadata supplied by the sample provider rather than from assay-based typing.

Overall study results and their limits: How much clinical and demographic metadata was included differed by source and by participant, and the metadata was provided uncurated.

Each collaborating institution followed its own protocols to collect whole blood in K2EDTA tubes. Collaborator samples were shipped for TCRbeta analysis as frozen whole blood, isolated PBMCs, or DNA extracted from either sample type. The chain was built from TRBV11-2 and TRBJ2-2; matching of 6 bases hints at TRBD2 as the D gene. The source is a man aged 35-49 years with acute or convalescent COVID-19. Material: peripheral blood. The nucleotides read TGTGCCAGCAGCTTTCCTAGCGCGACCACCGGGGAGCTGTTTTTT. This codes for CASSFPSATTGELFF.